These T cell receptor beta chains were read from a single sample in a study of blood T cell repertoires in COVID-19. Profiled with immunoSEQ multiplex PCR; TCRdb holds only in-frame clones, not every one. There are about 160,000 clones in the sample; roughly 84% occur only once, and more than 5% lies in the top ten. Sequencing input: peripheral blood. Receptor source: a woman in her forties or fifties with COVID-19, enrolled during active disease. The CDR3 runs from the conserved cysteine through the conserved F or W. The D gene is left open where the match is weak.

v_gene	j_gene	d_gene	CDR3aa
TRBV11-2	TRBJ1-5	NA	CASSLQGIGNQPQHF
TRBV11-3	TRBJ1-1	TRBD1	CASSHDRVSNTEAFF
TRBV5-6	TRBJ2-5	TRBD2	CASSFRGGGETQYF
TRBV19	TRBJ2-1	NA	CASSTLEHEQFF
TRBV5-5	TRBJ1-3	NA	CASSLVTVPSGNTIYF
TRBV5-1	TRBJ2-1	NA	CASSTQSYEQFF
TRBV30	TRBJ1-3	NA	CAGGGSGNTIYF
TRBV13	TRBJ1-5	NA	CASSLGQNSNQPQHF
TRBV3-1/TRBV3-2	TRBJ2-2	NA	CASSQGYGQGSGELFF
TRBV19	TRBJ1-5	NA	CASSGRVQNSNQPQHF
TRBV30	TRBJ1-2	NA	CAWSALGGSYGYTF
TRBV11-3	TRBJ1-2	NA	CASSSEPSGEGYTF
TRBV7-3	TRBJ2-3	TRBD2	CASSSGTSLKDTQYF
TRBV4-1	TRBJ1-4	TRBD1	CASSHFSTGVNEKLFF
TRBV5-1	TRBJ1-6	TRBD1	CASSSGQGNSPLHF
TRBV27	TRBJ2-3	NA	CASSSELAGTDTQYF
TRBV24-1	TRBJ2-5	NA	CATAREPTLGAGETQYF